This T cell receptor beta chain originates from a study of CD8 T cells in Susac syndrome. Definite or probable Susac syndrome was diagnosed using recently defined diagnostic criteria. While CD8+ and CD4+ T cells were isolated negatively, TEMRA cells were enriched by FACS. Comments on this clonotype: A junction end diverges from the germline sequence, so it may reflect a read error.

RNA in amounts of roughly 0.5 to 1 ug was reverse transcribed with random hexamers. One entry per CDR3 protein results from TCRdb running MiXCR on the immunoSEQ multiplex PCR reads. Of 130,000 or so distinct CDR3 sequences listed, about 95% are singletons. The CDR3 has 12 amino acids. Germline assignment: CDR1 MDHEN and CDR2 SYDVKM. Specimen: CD8+ T cells from PBMCs. The chain recombines TRBV28 with TRBJ2-1; D ambiguous. The receptor was isolated from a human donor with Susac syndrome. The CDR3 region is CASTLSFNEQFF. The CDR3 DNA reads as TGTGCCAGCACCCTGTCCTTCAATGAGCAGTTCTTC.